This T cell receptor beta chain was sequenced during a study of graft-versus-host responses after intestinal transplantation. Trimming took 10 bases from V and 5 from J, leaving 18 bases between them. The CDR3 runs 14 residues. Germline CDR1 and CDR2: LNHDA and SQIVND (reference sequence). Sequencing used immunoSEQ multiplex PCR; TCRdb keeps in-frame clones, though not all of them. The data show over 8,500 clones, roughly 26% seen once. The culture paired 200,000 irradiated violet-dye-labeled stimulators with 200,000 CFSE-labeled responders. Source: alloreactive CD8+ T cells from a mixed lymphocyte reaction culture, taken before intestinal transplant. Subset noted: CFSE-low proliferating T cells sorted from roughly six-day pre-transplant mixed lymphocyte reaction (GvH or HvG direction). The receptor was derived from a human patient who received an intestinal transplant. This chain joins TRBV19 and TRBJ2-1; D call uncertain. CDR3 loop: CATKTNYFDNEQFF. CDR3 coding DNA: TGTGCCACTAAGACCAACTACTTCGACAATGAGCAGTTCTTC.